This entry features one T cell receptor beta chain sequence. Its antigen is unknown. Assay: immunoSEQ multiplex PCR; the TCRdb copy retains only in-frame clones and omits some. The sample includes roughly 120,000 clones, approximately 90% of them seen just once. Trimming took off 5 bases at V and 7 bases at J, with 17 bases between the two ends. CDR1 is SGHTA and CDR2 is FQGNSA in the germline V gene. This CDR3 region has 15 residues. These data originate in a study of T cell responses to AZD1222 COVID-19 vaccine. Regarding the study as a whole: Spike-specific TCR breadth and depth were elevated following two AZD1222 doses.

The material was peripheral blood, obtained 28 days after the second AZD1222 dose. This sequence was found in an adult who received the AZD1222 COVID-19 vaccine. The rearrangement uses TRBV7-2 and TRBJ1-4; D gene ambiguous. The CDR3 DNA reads TGTGCCAGCAGCCCTTCACAGTGGTTGCGTGAAAAACTGTTTTTT. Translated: CASSPSQWLREKLFF. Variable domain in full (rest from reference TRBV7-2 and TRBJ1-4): GAGVSQSPSNKVTEKGKDVELRCDPISGHTALYWYRQSLGQGLEFLIYFQGNSAPDKSGLPSDRFSAERTGGSVSTLTIQRTQQEDSAVYLCASSPSQWLREKLFFGSGTQLSVL.